This T cell receptor beta chain was observed in a study of shared clonotypes between healthy human individuals. This clone was picked up one time. Clones were read by immunoSEQ multiplex PCR, and TCRdb kept only the in-frame ones, dropping some. The repertoire holds around 1.4 million clones, with approximately 98.5% as singletons. The V gene lost 6 bases and the J gene lost 4 bases, with 12 bases spanning the gap. This CDR3 has 13 residues. Germline CDR1 reads WNHNN; CDR2 reads SYGVQD (reference sequence). The sample consisted of naive CD4+ T cells sorted from blood. Subset here: CD45RA+ positively selected. The sequence derives from a man under 40 in good health. V gene TRBV10-1 combines with J gene TRBJ2-5, with D uncertain. The CDR3 bases are TGCGCCAGCAGGCAGGATCCGGGAGAGACCCAGTACTTC. It specifies CASRQDPGETQYF.